This note documents a single TCR beta chain sequence. Profiling relied on immunoSEQ multiplex PCR, and the TCRdb table lists in-frame clones only, not all of them. Of under 60,000 clones in the sample, roughly nine tenths were seen once. This sample was taken from a study of blood T cell repertoires in COVID-19. Across the study: Sites across the United States, Italy and Spain contributed samples from acute and convalescent COVID-19.

CDR3 length: 15 residues. V was pared by 5 bases and J by 8 bases, with 13 bases of the junction left unmatched. CDR1 and CDR2 (germline): SGHTA, FQGNSA. The clonotype was recovered from a man in his sixties with acute or convalescent COVID-19. The rearrangement links TRBV7-2 to TRBJ1-1, with 8 bases identical to TRBD1. Sequencing was performed on peripheral blood. The CDR3 region has the DNA TGTGCCAGCAGCCCAGGACAGGGACCAGAATTGGAAGCTTTCTTT. This sequence encodes CASSPGQGPELEAFF. Combining the CDR3 with reference TRBV7-2 and TRBJ1-1 gives the whole variable domain GAGVSQSPSNKVTEKGKDVELRCDPISGHTALYWYRQSLGQGLEFLIYFQGNSAPDKSGLPSDRFSAERTGGSVSTLTIQRTQQEDSAVYLCASSPGQGPELEAFFGQGTRLTVV.